Listed here is a single TCR beta chain. Autoimmune disease history or systemic immunosuppression led to patient exclusion. The entry originates in a study of OX40 agonist ivuxolimab in advanced cancers. Study-wide context: The study enrolled dose-escalation patients with hepatocellular carcinoma, melanoma, renal cell or head and neck cancer.

CDR3 length equals 19 residues. The ends lost 7 bases at V and 2 bases at J; junction bases unmatched: 18. Germline assignment: CDR1 MDHEN and CDR2 SYDVKM. Repertoires were generated with immunoSEQ multiplex PCR, while TCRdb's copy carries only in-frame clones and drops some. The profile shows 10,000 or so clones, less than 90% of them singletons. The chain uses TRBV28 and TRBJ1-5; 9 nucleotides match TRBD1. The starting material was CD4+ or CD8+ T cells sorted from blood, obtained in a trial of the OX40 agonist ivuxolimab. The sequence was obtained from an adult with an advanced solid tumor such as melanoma, head and neck, liver or kidney cancer. As DNA, the CDR3 is TGTGCCAGCAACACTCGATGGGGAACAGGGGGCTTAGGCAATCAGCCCCAGCATTTT. Translating it yields CASNTRWGTGGLGNQPQHF.